This T cell receptor (beta chain) was retrieved from a study of PD-1 blockade in classical Hodgkin lymphoma. Method: immunoSEQ multiplex PCR; TCRdb's copy keeps in-frame clones and lacks some. The profile covers 20,000 to 25,000 clones, with about 72% appearing a single time and 30% taken by the ten largest. This clone was seen once. V was trimmed by 4 bases and J by 0 bases, leaving 21 bases between them. CDR1 SEHNR and CDR2 FQNEAQ come from the germline V gene (reference sequence). The CDR3 runs to 18 residues. Time point specified: cycle 4 day 1 (C4D1), after about 6 weeks of nivolumab. No patient escaped relapse after autologous stem cell transplantation, and brentuximab vedotin exposure varied.

The sequenced sample was peripheral blood mononuclear cells (PBMCs), obtained before the fourth cycle of nivolumab. The chain links TRBV7-9 to TRBJ1-1, with D perhaps matching TRBD1 (5 bases). The source of this sequence is a human donor with classical Hodgkin lymphoma. CDR3 nucleotides: TGTGCCAGCAGCTACCCCCAAATCAGGGCCGGAATGAACACTGAAGCTTTCTTT. It translates to CASSYPQIRAGMNTEAFF.